This record covers a single T cell receptor beta chain. Antigen: not known. The entry originates in a study of T cell responses to AZD1222 COVID-19 vaccine. About the research overall: Second doses were pooled across both intervals (about 4 or about 12 weeks). Study-wide results and limits: Spike-spanning, vaccine-associated CD4 TCRs were dominant at 160-218 and 743-854. Repertoires were obtained solely post-peak T cell response. It should be noted that donors were predominantly white British and more often female, and clonal diversity was possibly underestimated.

Clones were sequenced by immunoSEQ multiplex PCR, and TCRdb holds only the in-frame ones, with some missing. The top ten clones hold more than 20% of a sample with about 86,000 clones, about 78% of them seen once. Germline CDR1 reads GTSNPN; CDR2 reads SVGIG (reference sequence). Trimming removed 5 bases at V and 4 bases at J, with 15 bases between. This CDR3 spans 13 amino acids. The sample was peripheral blood, taken on day 0 of AZD1222 vaccination. The rearrangement uses TRBV30 and TRBJ2-7, with a tentative D call TRBD1 (6 bases). The sequence came from an adult in good health. CDR3 in amino acids: CAWERGNIYEQYF. For the CDR3, the DNA is TGTGCCTGGGAGAGGGGGAACATTTACGAGCAGTACTTC.